The 4 T cell receptor beta chains listed next were all sequenced from one sample in a study of T cell changes during pregnancy in multiple sclerosis. Some clones are missing from TCRdb's copy, which holds only in-frame ones; the method was immunoSEQ multiplex PCR. The sample lists about 21,000 clones, approximately 91% seen once, with about 20% in the top ten. This specimen consisted of CD8+ T cells from peripheral blood mononuclear cells, obtained after pregnancy. Receptors originate from a female donor in good health, enrolled as a control in a pregnancy study.

Here the CDR3 reads CASSESDRDVWADTQYF. The CDR3 bases are TGTGCCAGCAGTGAGTCGGACAGGGACGTTTGGGCAGATACGCAGTATTTT. This rearrangement joins TRBV25-1 to TRBJ2-3, with 8 bases that match TRBD1. The germline V gene has CDR1 MGHDK and CDR2 SYGVNS. The V gene end was trimmed by 3 bases and the J gene end by 4 bases; junction bases not matched to a gene: 12. This CDR3 spans 17 amino acids.

Sample share makes this clone medium-sized. The CDR3 bases are TGCAGTGCCCAAGAGAACGAGCAGTACTTC. It encodes CSAQENEQYF. The J gene is TRBJ2-7, the V gene TRBV20-1; D remains unclear. Trimming cost V 6 bases and J 5 bases, with 8 bases left between them. The germline CDR1 and CDR2 sequences are DFQATT and SNEGSKA (reference sequence). There are 10 residues in the CDR3.

The chain combines TRBV7-2 with TRBJ2-5; TRBD2 is a possible D gene (7 bases). V was trimmed by 5 bases and J by 4 bases, leaving 14 bases between them. The CDR3 covers 14 residues. Germline V lookup: CDR1 SGHTA, CDR2 FQGNSA. In DNA, the CDR3 is TGTGCCAGCAGCGAGGGGGGGACACGAGAGACCCAGTACTTC. This codes for CASSEGGTRETQYF. Variable domain in full (rest from reference TRBV7-2 and TRBJ2-5): GAGVSQSPSNKVTEKGKDVELRCDPISGHTALYWYRQSLGQGLEFLIYFQGNSAPDKSGLPSDRFSAERTGGSVSTLTIQRTQQEDSAVYLCASSEGGTRETQYFGPGTRLLVL.

V and J are TRBV6-4 and TRBJ2-1; weak D call: TRBD2 (5 bases). CDR3 length equals 15 residues. V lost 3 bases and J lost 7, with 16 bases in between. Germline CDR1 MRHNA, CDR2 SNTAGT. The CDR3 here is CASSEGTGWRNEQFF. Written as DNA, the CDR3 is TGTGCCAGCAGTGAGGGAACGGGATGGAGGAATGAGCAGTTCTTC.